The clone carrying this TCR beta chain came up many times. The sample is drawn from a study of T cells after yellow fever vaccination. This CDR3 has 16 residues. V shed 4 bases and J shed 0 bases, with 16 bases lying between them. Germline values: CDR1 DFQATT, CDR2 SNEGSKA (reference sequence). Synthesis of TCR cDNA relied on 5'RACE template switching, which attached a universal primer site and UMIs. TCRdb recomputed calls from the 5' RACE reads with MiXCR, one row per CDR3 protein. The repertoire has 230,000 or so distinct CDR3 sequences, roughly 6.8% of them found once; the top ten carry around 1.1%.

V gene TRBV20-1 combines with J gene TRBJ2-4; the D is unclear. The receptor was isolated from a man aged 25-45 years who received the YFV17D yellow fever vaccine. This material consisted of CD4+ T cells sorted from PBMCs, taken on the day of the yellow fever booster vaccination. The CDR3 loop reads CSAIRPGLRAKNIQYF. CDR3 nucleotide sequence: TGCAGTGCTATAAGACCGGGCCTCCGAGCCAAAAACATTCAGTACTTC.